The clone carrying this T cell receptor beta chain has just one count. No antigen is known for it. PCR primers comprised 60 Vbeta and 13 Jbeta primers. The assay was immunoSEQ multiplex PCR, and TCRdb's table has in-frame clones only and misses some. This table holds around 200,000 clones, 85% found once. This sample is part of a study of cytomegalovirus exposure and HLA in healthy donors. Study-wide context: HLA-typed donors were the source of around 77 million unique TCRs held in an early data release. Of more than 350 genotyped donors, about 80% clustered with self-reported Caucasian donors. General observations from the study: Most TCR sequences were rare, but some public TCRs occurred in many donors. Later genetic work tied a missense DCLRE1C variant to beta-chain V and J trimming.

Germline V gives CDR1 KGHSH, CDR2 LQKENI. Trimming removed 4 bases from V and 6 bases from J; junction bases left unmatched: 8. The CDR3 runs to 15 residues. Sequencing was done on a sample of PBMCs. The chain uses TRBV18 and TRBJ2-4; 8 positions agree with TRBD1. The sequence was collected from a woman in her fifties or sixties in good health and CMV-seronegative. The CDR3 DNA is TGTGCCAGCTCACTGGACAGGGATGTTGGAAACATTCAGTACTTC. Translated: CASSLDRDVGNIQYF.